The rows below give T cell receptor beta chains drawn from one sample of a study of cytomegalovirus exposure and HLA in healthy donors. Here immunoSEQ multiplex PCR was the method, and the copy in TCRdb shows in-frame clones only, minus some. The sample lists some 130,000 clones; approximately 78% were seen once. The sample was PBMCs. The receptor source for this set is a woman aged 45-65 years in good health and CMV-seropositive. Each CDR3 is given with its conserved first and last residue. A D gene is named only where the DNA matches it firmly. Clone size, where shown, is once, few, many, or a class for clones that have expanded.

j_call: TRBJ2-5
clone_size: -
v_call: TRBV29-1
d_call: -
cdr3_nt: TGCAGCGTTGGAGGTGGACTCCTGAGAGAGACCCAGTACTTC
cdr3_aa: CSVGGGLLRETQYF

j_call: TRBJ1-2
clone_size: -
v_call: TRBV6-5
d_call: -
cdr3_nt: TGTGCCAGCAGTTACTCGACCGGGGAAGTTGCCTATGGCTACACCTTC
cdr3_aa: CASSYSTGEVAYGYTF

j_call: TRBJ1-3
clone_size: -
v_call: TRBV11-2
d_call: -
cdr3_nt: TGTGCCAGCAGCTTATTAGGGGATGCCTCTGGAAACACCACATATTTT
cdr3_aa: CASSLLGDASGNTTYF

j_call: TRBJ2-2
clone_size: -
v_call: TRBV5-1
d_call: TRBD1
cdr3_nt: TGCGCCAGCAGCTGGCCCTCTGGACAGGGTCGAACCGGGGAGCTGTTTTTT
cdr3_aa: CASSWPSGQGRTGELFF

j_call: TRBJ1-3
clone_size: once
v_call: TRBV28
d_call: -
cdr3_nt: TGTGCCAGCAGTTTAGACACTTCTGGAAACACCATATATTTT
cdr3_aa: CASSLDTSGNTIYF

j_call: TRBJ2-5
clone_size: -
v_call: TRBV19
d_call: TRBD1
cdr3_nt: TGTGCCAGTAGTATTCCAGGGGGCGTCTCTTTAGAGACCCAGTACTTC
cdr3_aa: CASSIPGGVSLETQYF

j_call: TRBJ1-2
clone_size: -
v_call: TRBV5-4
d_call: -
cdr3_nt: TGTGCCAGCAGCTTGGGAGGGGGAAGTGACTATGGCTACACCTTC
cdr3_aa: CASSLGGGSDYGYTF

j_call: TRBJ2-4
clone_size: -
v_call: TRBV28
d_call: TRBD1
cdr3_nt: TGTGCCAGCAGTTCGGACCCGGACAGGCGGGCCAAAAACATTCAGTACTTC
cdr3_aa: CASSSDPDRRAKNIQYF

j_call: TRBJ2-7
clone_size: -
v_call: TRBV9
d_call: TRBD2
cdr3_nt: TGTGCCAGCAGCGTTACTAGCGGCTACGAGCAGTACTTC
cdr3_aa: CASSVTSGYEQYF

j_call: TRBJ2-1
clone_size: -
v_call: TRBV7-2
d_call: -
cdr3_nt: TGTGCCAGCAGCTTAGAGGCTAGCAGCAATGAGCAGTTCTTC
cdr3_aa: CASSLEASSNEQFF

j_call: TRBJ1-2
clone_size: -
v_call: TRBV9
d_call: -
cdr3_nt: TGTGCCAGCAGTTCGGGGGGGGCGAGAAGCTATGGCTACACCTTC
cdr3_aa: CASSSGGARSYGYTF

j_call: TRBJ2-2
clone_size: once
v_call: TRBV7-3
d_call: TRBD2
cdr3_nt: TGTGCCAGCAGCTCGGCCGGGACTAGCGGGGGGGCCTTGGGCGGGGAGCTGTTTTTT
cdr3_aa: CASSSAGTSGGALGGELFF

j_call: TRBJ2-7
clone_size: once
v_call: TRBV7-8
d_call: TRBD1
cdr3_nt: TGTGCCAGCAGCGGGAAGGGACAGTCGAGCTCCTACGAGCAGTACTTC
cdr3_aa: CASSGKGQSSSYEQYF

j_call: TRBJ2-1
clone_size: -
v_call: TRBV2
d_call: -
cdr3_nt: TGTGCCAGCAGTGCGGAGGTAGCAACCTCATCTGAGCAGTTCTTC
cdr3_aa: CASSAEVATSSEQFF

j_call: TRBJ2-1
clone_size: once
v_call: TRBV6-5
d_call: TRBD2
cdr3_nt: TGTGCCAGCAGTTACGTCGTCAGCGGGAGATGGAATGAGCAGTTCTTC
cdr3_aa: CASSYVVSGRWNEQFF

j_call: TRBJ1-1
clone_size: -
v_call: TRBV20-1
d_call: -
cdr3_nt: TGCAGTGCTAGAGATCTCCCTGAAGCTTTCTTT
cdr3_aa: CSARDLPEAFF

j_call: TRBJ1-5
clone_size: -
v_call: TRBV7-2
d_call: TRBD1
cdr3_nt: TGTGCCAGCAGCCGGACGGGACAGACCTATCAGCCCCAGCATTTT
cdr3_aa: CASSRTGQTYQPQHF

j_call: TRBJ2-7
clone_size: -
v_call: TRBV7-9
d_call: TRBD1
cdr3_nt: TGTGCCAGCAGCTTATACGTGGGACAGGAGTACGAGCAGTACTTC
cdr3_aa: CASSLYVGQEYEQYF

j_call: TRBJ2-1
clone_size: -
v_call: TRBV5-1
d_call: TRBD2
cdr3_nt: TGCGCCAGCAGCCTAAGACTAGCGGGGGCCCAACGGGATGAGCAGTTCTTC
cdr3_aa: CASSLRLAGAQRDEQFF

j_call: TRBJ2-7
clone_size: -
v_call: TRBV6-5
d_call: -
cdr3_nt: TGTGCCAGCAGTTATTACAGCAGGGGATCCACCTACGAGCAGTACTTC
cdr3_aa: CASSYYSRGSTYEQYF

j_call: TRBJ1-6
clone_size: -
v_call: TRBV4-2
d_call: -
cdr3_nt: TGTGCCAGCAGCCAAGAACGGGGTGGCCAGGACCCAAGGAGCTCCTATAATTCACCCCTCCACTTT
cdr3_aa: CASSQERGGQDPRSSYNSPLHF

j_call: TRBJ1-6
clone_size: -
v_call: TRBV6-1
d_call: -
cdr3_nt: TGTGCCAGCAGTGAGGGGGAGGGCCCCCTCCACTTT
cdr3_aa: CASSEGEGPLHF

j_call: TRBJ1-2
clone_size: -
v_call: TRBV29-1
d_call: -
cdr3_nt: TGCAGCGTTGATGTTACCAGGGGCGGCTACACCTTC
cdr3_aa: CSVDVTRGGYTF

j_call: TRBJ1-6
clone_size: -
v_call: TRBV7-2
d_call: -
cdr3_nt: TGTGCCAGCAGCCCTCCCTATAATTCACCCCTCCACTTT
cdr3_aa: CASSPPYNSPLHF

j_call: TRBJ1-3
clone_size: -
v_call: TRBV6-4
d_call: TRBD1
cdr3_nt: TGTGCCAGCAATCGACAGGGGATAAGCTCTGGAAACACCATATATTTT
cdr3_aa: CASNRQGISSGNTIYF

j_call: TRBJ2-3
clone_size: -
v_call: TRBV11-3
d_call: -
cdr3_nt: TGTGCCAGCAGCTGGGGGGGCGGAAGCACAGATACGCAGTATTTT
cdr3_aa: CASSWGGGSTDTQYF

j_call: TRBJ1-6
clone_size: -
v_call: TRBV4-3
d_call: TRBD1
cdr3_nt: TGCGCCAGCAGCCAAGATGGGACAGGTGTTTTCAGCTCCTATAATTCACCCCTCCACTTT
cdr3_aa: CASSQDGTGVFSSYNSPLHF

j_call: TRBJ1-2
clone_size: -
v_call: TRBV7-9
d_call: -
cdr3_nt: TGTGCCAGCAGCTCGCAGGGCAATGGCTACACCTTC
cdr3_aa: CASSSQGNGYTF

j_call: TRBJ2-7
clone_size: few
v_call: TRBV27
d_call: TRBD1
cdr3_nt: TGTGCCAGCAGTTTACTCCCCCCCCCGCAGGGGGCGGACGAGCAGTACTTC
cdr3_aa: CASSLLPPPQGADEQYF

j_call: TRBJ2-3
clone_size: -
v_call: TRBV6-1
d_call: -
cdr3_nt: TGTGCCAGCAGACTCACAGATACGCAGTATTTT
cdr3_aa: CASRLTDTQYF

j_call: TRBJ2-7
clone_size: few
v_call: TRBV10-3
d_call: TRBD2
cdr3_nt: TGTGCCATCAGGCGCTCTAGCGGGAGGGGTAGCTACGAGCAGTACTTC
cdr3_aa: CAIRRSSGRGSYEQYF